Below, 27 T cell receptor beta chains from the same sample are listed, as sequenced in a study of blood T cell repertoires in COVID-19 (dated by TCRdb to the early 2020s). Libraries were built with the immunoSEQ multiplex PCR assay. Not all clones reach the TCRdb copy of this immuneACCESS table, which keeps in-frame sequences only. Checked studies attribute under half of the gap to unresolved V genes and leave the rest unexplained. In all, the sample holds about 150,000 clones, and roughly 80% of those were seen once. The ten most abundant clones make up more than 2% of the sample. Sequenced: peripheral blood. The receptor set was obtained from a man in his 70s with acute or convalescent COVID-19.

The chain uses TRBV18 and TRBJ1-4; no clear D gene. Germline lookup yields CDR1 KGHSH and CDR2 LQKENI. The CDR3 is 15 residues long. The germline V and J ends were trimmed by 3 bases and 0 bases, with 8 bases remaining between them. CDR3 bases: TGTGCCAGCTCACCCTCTGGAGCAACTAATGAAAAACTGTTTTTT. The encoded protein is CASSPSGATNEKLFF.

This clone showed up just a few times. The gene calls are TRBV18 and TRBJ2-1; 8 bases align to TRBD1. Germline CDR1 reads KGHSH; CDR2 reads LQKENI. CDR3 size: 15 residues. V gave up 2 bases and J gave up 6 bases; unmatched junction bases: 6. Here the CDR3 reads CASSPIGQGRNEQFF. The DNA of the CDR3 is TGTGCCAGCTCACCAATAGGACAGGGACGCAATGAGCAGTTCTTC. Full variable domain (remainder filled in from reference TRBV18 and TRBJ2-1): NAGVMQNPRHLVRRRGQEARLRCSPMKGHSHVYWYRQLPEEGLKFMVYLQKENIIDESGMPKERFSAEFPKEGPSILRIQQVVRGDSAAYFCASSPIGQGRNEQFFGPGTRLTVL.

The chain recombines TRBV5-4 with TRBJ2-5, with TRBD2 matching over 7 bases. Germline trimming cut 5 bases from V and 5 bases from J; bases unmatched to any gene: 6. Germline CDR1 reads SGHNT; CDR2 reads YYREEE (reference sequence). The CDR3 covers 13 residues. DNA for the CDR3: TGTGCCAGCAGACTCCAGGGAGGGGAGACCCAGTACTTC. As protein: CASRLQGGETQYF.

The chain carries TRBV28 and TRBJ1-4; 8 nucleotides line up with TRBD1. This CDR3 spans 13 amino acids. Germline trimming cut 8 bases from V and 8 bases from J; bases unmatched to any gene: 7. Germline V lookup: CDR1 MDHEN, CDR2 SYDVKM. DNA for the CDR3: TGTGCCAGCCGGACAGGGATTGTCGAAAAACTGTTTTTT. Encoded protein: CASRTGIVEKLFF.

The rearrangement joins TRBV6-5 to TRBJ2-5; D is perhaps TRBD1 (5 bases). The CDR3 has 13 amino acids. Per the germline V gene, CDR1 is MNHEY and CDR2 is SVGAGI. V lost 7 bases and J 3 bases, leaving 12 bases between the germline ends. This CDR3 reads CASTFRQKETQYF. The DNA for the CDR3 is TGTGCCAGCACTTTCAGACAGAAAGAGACCCAGTACTTC.

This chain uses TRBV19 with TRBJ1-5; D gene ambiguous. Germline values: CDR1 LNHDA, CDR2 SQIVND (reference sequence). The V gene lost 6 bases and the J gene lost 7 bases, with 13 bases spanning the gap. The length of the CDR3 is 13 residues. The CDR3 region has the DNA TGTGCCAGTAGCCGCGGCGATGAGCAGCCCCAGCATTTT. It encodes CASSRGDEQPQHF. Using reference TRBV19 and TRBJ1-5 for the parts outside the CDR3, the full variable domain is DGGITQSPKYLFRKEGQNVTLSCEQNLNHDAMYWYRQDPGQGLRLIYYSQIVNDFQKGDIAEGYSVSREKKESFPLTVTSAQKNPTAFYLCASSRGDEQPQHFGDGTRLSIL.

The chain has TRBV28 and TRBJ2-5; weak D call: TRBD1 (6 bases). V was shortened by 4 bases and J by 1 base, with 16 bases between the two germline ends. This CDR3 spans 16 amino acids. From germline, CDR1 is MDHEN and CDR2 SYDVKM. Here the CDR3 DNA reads TGTGCCAGCAGTTCCCAGGGGAAGAGGTCCCAAGAGACCCAGTACTTC. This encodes CASSSQGKRSQETQYF.

The CDR3 is CASALGGNWGYTF. Here the CDR3 DNA reads TGTGCCAGCGCGCTCGGAGGGAACTGGGGCTACACCTTC. This chain connects TRBV28 to TRBJ1-2; D is unclear. This CDR3 contains 13 residues. Trimming stripped 8 bases from V and 8 bases from J, with 18 bases between. Germline V CDR1 and CDR2: MDHEN, SYDVKM.

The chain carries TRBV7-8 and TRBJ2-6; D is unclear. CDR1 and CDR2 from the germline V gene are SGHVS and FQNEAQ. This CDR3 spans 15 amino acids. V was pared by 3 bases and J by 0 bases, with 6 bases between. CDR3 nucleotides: TGTGCCAGCAGCTTTTCGGGCTCTGGGGCCAACGTCCTGACTTTC. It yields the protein CASSFSGSGANVLTF.

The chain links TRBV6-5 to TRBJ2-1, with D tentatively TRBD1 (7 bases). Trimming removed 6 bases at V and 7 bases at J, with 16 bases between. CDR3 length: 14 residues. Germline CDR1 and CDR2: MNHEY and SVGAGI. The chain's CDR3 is CASRTGGGRNEQFF. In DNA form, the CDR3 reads TGTGCCAGCAGAACCGGAGGGGGCAGGAATGAGCAGTTCTTC.

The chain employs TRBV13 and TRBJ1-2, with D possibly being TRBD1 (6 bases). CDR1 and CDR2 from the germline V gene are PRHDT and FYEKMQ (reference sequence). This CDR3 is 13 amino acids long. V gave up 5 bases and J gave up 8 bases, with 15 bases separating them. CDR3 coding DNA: TGTGCCAGCAGCCTAACAGGGAGTGGGGGCTACACCTTC. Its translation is CASSLTGSGGYTF.

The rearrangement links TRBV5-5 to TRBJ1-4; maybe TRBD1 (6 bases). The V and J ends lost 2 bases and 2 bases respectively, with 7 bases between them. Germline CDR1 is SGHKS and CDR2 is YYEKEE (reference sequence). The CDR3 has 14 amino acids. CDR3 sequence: CASSFRGTNEKLFF. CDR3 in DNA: TGTGCCAGCAGCTTCAGGGGTACTAATGAAAAACTGTTTTTT.

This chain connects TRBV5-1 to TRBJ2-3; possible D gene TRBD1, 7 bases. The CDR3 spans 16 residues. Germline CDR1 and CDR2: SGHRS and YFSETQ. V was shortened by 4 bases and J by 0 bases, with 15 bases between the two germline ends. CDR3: CASSPRQGGSTDTQYF. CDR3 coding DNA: TGCGCCAGCAGCCCCCGACAGGGAGGTAGCACAGATACGCAGTATTTT. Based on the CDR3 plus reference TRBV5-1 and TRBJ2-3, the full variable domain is KAGVTQTPRYLIKTRGQQVTLSCSPISGHRSVSWYQQTPGQGLQFLFEYFSETQRNKGNFPGRFSGRQFSNSRSEMNVSTLELGDSALYLCASSPRQGGSTDTQYFGPGTRLTVL.

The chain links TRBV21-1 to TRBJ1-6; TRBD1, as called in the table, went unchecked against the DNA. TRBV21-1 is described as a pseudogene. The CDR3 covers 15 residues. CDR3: CASSKRTPPNSPLHF. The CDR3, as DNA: TGTGCCAGCAGCAAACGGACACCTCCTAATTCACCCCTCCACTTT.

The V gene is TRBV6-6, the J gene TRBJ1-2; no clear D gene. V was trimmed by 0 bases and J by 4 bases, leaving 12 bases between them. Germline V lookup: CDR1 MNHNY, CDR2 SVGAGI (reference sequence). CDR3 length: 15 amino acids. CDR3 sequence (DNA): TGTGCCAGCAGTTACTCGAACAGCCCCAGCTATGGCTACACCTTC. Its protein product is CASSYSNSPSYGYTF.

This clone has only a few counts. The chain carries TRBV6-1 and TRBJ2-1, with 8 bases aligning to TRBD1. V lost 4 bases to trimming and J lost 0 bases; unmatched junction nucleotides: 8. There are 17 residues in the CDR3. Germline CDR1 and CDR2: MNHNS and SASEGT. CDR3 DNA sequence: TGTGCCAGCAGTGGTGCTCAGGGGGCTAGCTCCTACAATGAGCAGTTCTTC. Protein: CASSGAQGASSYNEQFF.

For the CDR3, the DNA is TGTGCCAGCAGCTCAGTGGTTGGGGCCAACGTCCTGACTTTC. Amino acids: CASSSVVGANVLTF. The rearrangement joins TRBV7-3 to TRBJ2-6; unclear D gene. The germline V gene has CDR1 SGHTA and CDR2 FQGTGA. CDR3 length: 14 amino acids. V gave up 4 bases and J gave up 3 bases, with 7 bases separating them. The whole variable domain, filled in from reference TRBV7-3 and TRBJ2-6, reads GAGVSQTPSNKVTEKGKYVELRCDPISGHTALYWYRQSLGQGPEFLIYFQGTGAADDSGLPNDRFFAVRPEGSVSTLKIQRTERGDSAVYLCASSSVVGANVLTFGAGSRLTVL.

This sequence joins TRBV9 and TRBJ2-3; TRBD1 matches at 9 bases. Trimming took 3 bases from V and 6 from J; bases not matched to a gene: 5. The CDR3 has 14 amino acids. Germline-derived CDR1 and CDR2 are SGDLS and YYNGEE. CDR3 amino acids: CASSAGQGSDTQYF. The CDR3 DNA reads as TGTGCCAGCAGCGCGGGACAGGGATCGGATACGCAGTATTTT.

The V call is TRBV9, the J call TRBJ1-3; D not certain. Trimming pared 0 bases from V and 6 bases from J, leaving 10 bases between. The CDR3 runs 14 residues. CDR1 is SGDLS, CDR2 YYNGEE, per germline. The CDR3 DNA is TGTGCCAGCAGCGTAGGTCTAGGCCAAAACACCATATATTTT. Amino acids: CASSVGLGQNTIYF.

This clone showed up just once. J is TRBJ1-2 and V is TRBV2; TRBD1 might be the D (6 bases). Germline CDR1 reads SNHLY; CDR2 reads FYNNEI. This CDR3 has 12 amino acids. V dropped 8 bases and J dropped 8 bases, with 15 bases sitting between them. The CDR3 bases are TGTGCCAGCCGTTCAGGGGCTGGGGGCTACACCTTC. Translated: CASRSGAGGYTF.

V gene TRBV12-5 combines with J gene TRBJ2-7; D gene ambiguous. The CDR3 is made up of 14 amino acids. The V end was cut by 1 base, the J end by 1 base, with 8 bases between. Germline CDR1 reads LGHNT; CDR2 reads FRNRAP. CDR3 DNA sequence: TGTGCTAGTGGTTTGGGGCCGAATTCCTACGAGCAGTACTTC. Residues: CASGLGPNSYEQYF. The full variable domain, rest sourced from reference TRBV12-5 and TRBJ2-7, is DARVTQTPRHKVTEMGQEVTMRCQPILGHNTVFWYRQTMMQGLELLAYFRNRAPLDDSGMPKDRFSAEMPDATLATLKIQPSEPRDSAVYFCASGLGPNSYEQYFGPGTRLTVT.

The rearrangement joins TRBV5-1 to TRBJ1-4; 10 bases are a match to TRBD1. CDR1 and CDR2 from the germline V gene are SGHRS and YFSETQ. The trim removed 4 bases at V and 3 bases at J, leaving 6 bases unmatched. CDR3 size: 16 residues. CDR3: CASSETGGASNEKLFF. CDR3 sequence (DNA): TGCGCCAGCAGCGAGACAGGGGGCGCCTCTAATGAAAAACTGTTTTTT.

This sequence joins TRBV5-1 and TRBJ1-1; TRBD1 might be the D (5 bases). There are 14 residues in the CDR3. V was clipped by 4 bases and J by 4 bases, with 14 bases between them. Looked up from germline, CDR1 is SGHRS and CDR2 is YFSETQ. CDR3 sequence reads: CASSPVVGATEAFF. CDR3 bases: TGCGCCAGCAGCCCAGTGGTAGGGGCCACTGAAGCTTTCTTT.

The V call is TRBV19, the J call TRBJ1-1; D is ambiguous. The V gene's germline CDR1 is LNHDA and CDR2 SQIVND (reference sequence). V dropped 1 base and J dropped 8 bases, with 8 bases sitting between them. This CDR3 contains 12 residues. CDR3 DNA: TGTGCCAGTAGTATAGGAACTGCCGAAGCTTTCTTT. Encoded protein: CASSIGTAEAFF.

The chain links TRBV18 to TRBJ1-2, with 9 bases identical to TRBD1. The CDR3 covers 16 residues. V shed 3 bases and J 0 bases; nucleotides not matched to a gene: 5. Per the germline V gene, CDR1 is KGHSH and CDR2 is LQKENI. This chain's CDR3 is CASSPFRDRANYGYTF. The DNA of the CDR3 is TGTGCCAGCTCACCGTTCCGGGACAGGGCTAACTATGGCTACACCTTC.

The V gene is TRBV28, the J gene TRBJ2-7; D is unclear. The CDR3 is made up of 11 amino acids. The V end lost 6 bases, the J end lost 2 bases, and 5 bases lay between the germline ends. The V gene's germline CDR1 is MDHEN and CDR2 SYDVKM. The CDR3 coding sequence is TGTGCCAGCAGACAAGCCTACGAGCAGTACTTC. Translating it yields CASRQAYEQYF.

DNA of the CDR3: TGTGCCAGCAGCCACGTCCGGACAGGGGGTAATGAGCAGTTCTTC. This sequence encodes CASSHVRTGGNEQFF. The chain employs TRBV3-1 (or the pseudogene TRBV3-2) and TRBJ2-1, with 10 bases fitting TRBD1. The germline V gene encodes CDR1 LGHDT and CDR2 YNNKEL (reference sequence). CDR3 size: 15 residues. Trimming at V came to 3 bases and at J to 7 bases, leaving 6 bases not matched to a gene.